The rows below give T cell receptor beta chains drawn from one sample of a study of blood T cell repertoires in COVID-19. The method was immunoSEQ multiplex PCR; TCRdb's version includes in-frame clones alone and lacks a portion of them. Counted here are tens of thousands of clones, 60% to 75% occurring once; the ten biggest clones make up over 25%. The sequenced sample was peripheral blood. Receptors were obtained from a woman of 80 years or more with acute or convalescent COVID-19. Both conserved end residues are part of each CDR3. The D gene is left open where the match is weak. Clone size is shown for a subset of rows, as once, few, many or a class of expanded clone.

j_gene: TRBJ1-2; v_gene: TRBV28; abundance: .; d_gene: TRBD1; CDR3nt: TGTGCCAGCAGTCCGCCCACCGGACAGGCTGGCTACACCTTC; CDR3aa: CASSPPTGQAGYTF
j_gene: TRBJ2-5; v_gene: TRBV19; abundance: .; d_gene: TRBD1; CDR3nt: TGTGCCAGTAGTTCGCCCGGGACAGTCCAGTACTTC; CDR3aa: CASSSPGTVQYF
j_gene: TRBJ1-5; v_gene: TRBV28; abundance: .; d_gene: TRBD1; CDR3nt: TGTGCCAGCACCTCTTTTGACAGGGCAAATCAGCCCCAGCATTTT; CDR3aa: CASTSFDRANQPQHF
j_gene: TRBJ2-5; v_gene: TRBV5-1; abundance: once; d_gene: .; CDR3nt: TGCGCCAGCAGCCCGGCCAGGGGGGCGGGCGAGACCCAGTACTTC; CDR3aa: CASSPARGAGETQYF
j_gene: TRBJ1-5; v_gene: TRBV7-8; abundance: few; d_gene: .; CDR3nt: TGTGCCAGCAGCCTACACCCTAGCAATCAGCCCCAGCATTTT; CDR3aa: CASSLHPSNQPQHF
j_gene: TRBJ1-5; v_gene: TRBV19; abundance: once; d_gene: .; CDR3nt: TGTGCCAGTACGGGGGGGAACGGCAATCAGCCCCAGCATTTT; CDR3aa: CASTGGNGNQPQHF
j_gene: TRBJ1-1; v_gene: TRBV2; abundance: few; d_gene: .; CDR3nt: TGTGCCAGCAGTGACCAGGGTGAAGCTTTCTTT; CDR3aa: CASSDQGEAFF
j_gene: TRBJ1-1; v_gene: TRBV27; abundance: .; d_gene: TRBD1; CDR3nt: TGTGCCAGCAGTGTCGGGACAGGGCTGGGGTTTAACACTGAAGCTTTCTTT; CDR3aa: CASSVGTGLGFNTEAFF
j_gene: TRBJ1-4; v_gene: TRBV28; abundance: .; d_gene: .; CDR3nt: TGTGCCAGCAGCCCCGTTCGGGGTCAAGGAGAAAAACTGTTTTTT; CDR3aa: CASSPVRGQGEKLFF
j_gene: TRBJ2-1; v_gene: TRBV27; abundance: .; d_gene: TRBD2; CDR3nt: TGTGCCAGCAGTTTTCGTTTGACTAGCGGAATCGATGAGCAGTTCTTC; CDR3aa: CASSFRLTSGIDEQFF
j_gene: TRBJ2-7; v_gene: TRBV4-1; abundance: .; d_gene: TRBD1; CDR3nt: TGCGCCAGCAGCCAGGACAGGTCACACTCCTACGAGCAGTACTTC; CDR3aa: CASSQDRSHSYEQYF
j_gene: TRBJ2-3; v_gene: TRBV7-8; abundance: .; d_gene: TRBD2; CDR3nt: TGTGCCAGCAGCTCTCCAACCACTAGCGGGAGCACAGATACGCAGTATTTT; CDR3aa: CASSSPTTSGSTDTQYF
j_gene: TRBJ1-3; v_gene: TRBV5-4; abundance: .; d_gene: .; CDR3nt: TGTGCCAGCAGTCCAGGGATAACTAGAAACACCATATATTTT; CDR3aa: CASSPGITRNTIYF
j_gene: TRBJ1-5; v_gene: TRBV6-5; abundance: .; d_gene: .; CDR3nt: TGTGCCAGCAGTTACAACCCACAGGGTCACCAGCCCCAGCATTTT; CDR3aa: CASSYNPQGHQPQHF
j_gene: TRBJ2-3; v_gene: TRBV5-1; abundance: .; d_gene: TRBD2; CDR3nt: TGCGCCAGCAGCTTAGGGACTAGGCGCACAGATACGCAGTATTTT; CDR3aa: CASSLGTRRTDTQYF
j_gene: TRBJ1-1; v_gene: TRBV5-1; abundance: .; d_gene: .; CDR3nt: TGCGCCAGCAGCACAACGCAGGGTTTTGGCACTGAAGCTTTCTTT; CDR3aa: CASSTTQGFGTEAFF
j_gene: TRBJ2-3; v_gene: TRBV28; abundance: .; d_gene: TRBD2; CDR3nt: TGTGCCAGCAGCCCAAGCGGGGGCGGTCGCACAGATACGCAGTATTTT; CDR3aa: CASSPSGGGRTDTQYF
j_gene: TRBJ2-3; v_gene: TRBV29-1; abundance: .; d_gene: TRBD2; CDR3nt: TGCAGCGTTGAAAGGGGTCTAGCGGGGTACACAGATACGCAGTATTTT; CDR3aa: CSVERGLAGYTDTQYF
j_gene: TRBJ2-1; v_gene: TRBV6-2/TRBV6-3; abundance: .; d_gene: TRBD2; CDR3nt: TGTGCCAGCAGCCTCGGACAGGGAGGGACTAGCGGGAGACCCGATGAGCAGTTCTTC; CDR3aa: CASSLGQGGTSGRPDEQFF
j_gene: TRBJ2-3; v_gene: TRBV2; abundance: .; d_gene: .; CDR3nt: TGTGCCAGCAAGCTCAGACAGCGGGCAGATACGCAGTATTTT; CDR3aa: CASKLRQRADTQYF
j_gene: TRBJ1-3; v_gene: TRBV9; abundance: .; d_gene: TRBD1; CDR3nt: TGTGCCAGCAGCGTAGACAGGGGGTTCGCTGGAAACACCATATATTTT; CDR3aa: CASSVDRGFAGNTIYF
j_gene: TRBJ2-7; v_gene: TRBV12-3/TRBV12-4; abundance: once; d_gene: .; CDR3nt: TGTGCCAGCAGTTTGGCCAGGGACGAGCAGTACTTC; CDR3aa: CASSLARDEQYF
j_gene: TRBJ2-1; v_gene: TRBV5-5; abundance: .; d_gene: TRBD2; CDR3nt: TGTGCCAGCAGCTTGGACGCGGGAGGGAACAATGAGCAGTTCTTC; CDR3aa: CASSLDAGGNNEQFF
j_gene: TRBJ2-5; v_gene: TRBV10-3; abundance: .; d_gene: TRBD1; CDR3nt: TGTGCCATCCCAACCCAGGGACAGGGTCAAGAGACCCAGTACTTC; CDR3aa: CAIPTQGQGQETQYF
j_gene: TRBJ2-1; v_gene: TRBV5-1; abundance: .; d_gene: TRBD2; CDR3nt: TGCGCCAGCAGCCCGGGACTAGCGGGAGGGCCCCTCAATGAGCAGTTCTTC; CDR3aa: CASSPGLAGGPLNEQFF
j_gene: TRBJ1-2; v_gene: TRBV5-1; abundance: .; d_gene: .; CDR3nt: TGCGCCAGCAGCTTCGGAGGGGCGAACTATGGCTACACCTTC; CDR3aa: CASSFGGANYGYTF
j_gene: TRBJ1-5; v_gene: TRBV29-1; abundance: once; d_gene: .; CDR3nt: TGCAGCGTTCAAACAGGGAAAGGAGGCAATCAGCCCCAGCATTTT; CDR3aa: CSVQTGKGGNQPQHF
j_gene: TRBJ1-6; v_gene: TRBV12-3/TRBV12-4; abundance: many; d_gene: .; CDR3nt: TGTGCCAGCAGAGCGGGTAATTCACCCCTCCACTTT; CDR3aa: CASRAGNSPLHF
j_gene: TRBJ1-5; v_gene: TRBV19; abundance: .; d_gene: .; CDR3nt: TGTGCCAGTACCCCTATTTTTACCTATAGCAATCAGCCCCAGCATTTT; CDR3aa: CASTPIFTYSNQPQHF